This T cell receptor (beta chain) appears in the sequencing data of a study of cytomegalovirus exposure and HLA in healthy donors. Study background: Around 80 million unique TCR sequences came from HLA-typed donors in an early release.

13 Jbeta primers and 60 Vbeta primers were used for the PCR. Some clones are missing from TCRdb's copy, which holds only in-frame ones; the method was immunoSEQ multiplex PCR. The data hold around 160,000 clones, with around 63% observed a single time. This clone has just a few counts. The antigen remains unidentified. The CDR3 covers 17 residues. Germline CDR1 SGHRS, CDR2 YFSETQ. Between the trimmed V and J ends, which lost 4 bases and 3 bases, there was a span of 22 bases. Study-level findings and limits: A later analysis revealed that TCR association rates differed between HLA loci, peaking at DRB1 and bottoming out at HLA-C. Immune exposure information comprised only CMV serostatus. There were about 160 TCR beta chains listed as cytomegalovirus-associated.

The V and J genes are TRBV5-1 and TRBJ1-2; D is uncertain. The receptor was derived from a woman aged 18-29 years in good health and CMV-seropositive. Source material: PBMCs. CDR3 amino acids: CASSDLTRYLKDYGYTF. In DNA, the CDR3 is TGCGCCAGCAGCGATCTGACGCGGTACTTGAAGGACTATGGCTACACCTTC.